A single sample gave rise to the 3 T cell receptor beta chains below, sequenced in a study of cytomegalovirus exposure and HLA in healthy donors (dated by TCRdb to the late 2010s). The library came from the immunoSEQ multiplex PCR assay. For the multiplex PCR, a mixture combining 60 forward primers for TCR Vbeta segments and 13 reverse primers for TCR Jbeta segments was used. Sourced from immuneACCESS, this table was stored by TCRdb with only in-frame sequences that have V and J called. A share of the clones is absent; for the studies checked, an unresolved V gene accounts for under half, and the remainder has no known explanation. This sample's clone table shows over 120,000 clones. The ten largest clonotypes hold more than 0.8% of the sample. The sample taken for sequencing was PBMCs. All receptors come from a male donor in good health and CMV-seronegative.

The chain is built from TRBV6-5 and TRBJ1-2; TRBD1 matches at 9 bases. The CDR3 has 14 residues. Germline CDR1 and CDR2: MNHEY and SVGAGI. With V trimmed by 4 bases and J by 7 bases, 7 bases remained unmatched. Here the CDR3 DNA reads TGTGCCAGCAGTTCCTCCGGACAGGGGTCTGGCTACACCTTC. Translating gives CASSSSGQGSGYTF.

The genes are TRBV6-5 and TRBJ1-1; 8 bases map to TRBD1. Trimming at V came to 10 bases and at J to 5 bases, leaving 12 bases not matched to a gene. Per the germline V gene, CDR1 is MNHEY and CDR2 is SVGAGI. The CDR3 is 14 amino acids. The CDR3 nucleotides are TGTGCCACTAATAGGGCAGGGGGCTGGACTGAAGCTTTCTTT. Translated, it gives CATNRAGGWTEAFF.

The V call is TRBV2, the J call TRBJ2-2; D may be TRBD2 (6 bases). The germline V gene encodes CDR1 SNHLY and CDR2 FYNNEI. The V and J ends lost 7 bases and 6 bases respectively, with 21 bases between them. CDR3 size: 16 residues. CDR3 sequence: CASTLEGARVAGELFF. CDR3 in DNA: TGTGCCAGCACTTTGGAGGGTGCTCGGGTCGCCGGGGAGCTGTTTTTT.